This TCR beta chain was observed in a study of technical replicates of blood from a handful of donors. The repertoire was sequenced with immunoSEQ multiplex PCR; TCRdb's copy has only in-frame clones and lacks some. The data contain over 60,000 clones, 93% of them singletons. With 7 bases removed from V and 6 bases from J, the gap between germline ends came to 13 bases. The germline CDR1 and CDR2 sequences are SNHLY and FYNNEI. This CDR3 contains 13 residues. The receptor was isolated from a human donor in good health. The rearrangement links TRBV2 to TRBJ1-5; no clear D gene. The sample consisted of T cells isolated from PBMCs. The CDR3 sequence: CASKTEAFQPQHF. DNA of the CDR3: TGTGCCAGCAAGACTGAGGCGTTTCAGCCCCAGCATTTT.